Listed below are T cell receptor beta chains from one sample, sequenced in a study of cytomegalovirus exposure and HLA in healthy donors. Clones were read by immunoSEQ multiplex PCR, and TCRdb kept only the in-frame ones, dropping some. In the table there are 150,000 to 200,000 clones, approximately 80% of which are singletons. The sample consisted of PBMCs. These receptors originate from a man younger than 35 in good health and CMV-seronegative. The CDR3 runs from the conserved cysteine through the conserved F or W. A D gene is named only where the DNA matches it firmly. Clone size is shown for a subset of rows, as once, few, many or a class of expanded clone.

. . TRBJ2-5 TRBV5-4 TGTGCCAGCAGCTTGGCCGTAGACAGGCTGAAAGAGACCCAGTACTTC CASSLAVDRLKETQYF
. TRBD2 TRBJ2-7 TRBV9 TGTGCCAGCAGCGCCAGCGGGGACGCCGACGAGCAGTACTTC CASSASGDADEQYF
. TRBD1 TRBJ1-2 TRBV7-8 TGTGCCAGCAGCTTGAAACAGGGGGCCGTACGGGGCTACACCTTC CASSLKQGAVRGYTF
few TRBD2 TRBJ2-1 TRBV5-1 TGCGCCAGCAGCCCCCCTCTAGCGGGAGTGGGGAATGAGCAGTTCTTC CASSPPLAGVGNEQFF
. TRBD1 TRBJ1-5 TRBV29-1 TGCAGCGTTGAAGATACGGGACAGGGATGTCAGCCCCAGCATTTT CSVEDTGQGCQPQHF
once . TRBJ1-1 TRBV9 TGTGCCAGCAGCCTAAGACAATCCGAAACTGAAGCTTTCTTT CASSLRQSETEAFF
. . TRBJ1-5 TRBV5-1 TGCGCCAGCAGCTCCGGACGGGGGCCCCAGCATTTT CASSSGRGPQHF
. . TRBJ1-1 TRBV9 TGTGCCAGCCCATCTTTACAGGGATCGAACACTGAAGCTTTCTTT CASPSLQGSNTEAFF
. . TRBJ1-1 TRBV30 TGTGCCTGGAGTGTAAACAGGCTTGGTGAAGCTTTCTTT CAWSVNRLGEAFF
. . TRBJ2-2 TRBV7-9 TGTGCCAGCAGTCCGCCAGGGGCGGAGGTTGCCAGCCGTACCGGGGAGCTGTTTTTT CASSPPGAEVASRTGELFF
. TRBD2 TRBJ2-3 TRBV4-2 TGTGCCAGCAGCCTATCGGTCCAACTAGCGGACCTCGGGGATACGCAGTATTTT CASSLSVQLADLGDTQYF
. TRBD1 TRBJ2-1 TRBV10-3 TGTGCCATCAGTGAGTCGATCGGGACAGTATCCTACAATGAGCAGTTCTTC CAISESIGTVSYNEQFF
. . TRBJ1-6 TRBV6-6 TGTGCCAGCAGTTACGACATGTCCGGGGCCCTCCACTTT CASSYDMSGALHF
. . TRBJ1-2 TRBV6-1 TGTGCCAGCGTCATAGGAGAGCACACCTTC CASVIGEHTF
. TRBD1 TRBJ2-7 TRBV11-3 TGTGCCAGCAGCCCAGGAACCGGGACAGGGGTACCCGAGCAGTACTTC CASSPGTGTGVPEQYF
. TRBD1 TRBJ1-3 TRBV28 TGTGCCAGCAGTTTCGGGACAGGTATCTCTGGAAACACCATATATTTT CASSFGTGISGNTIYF
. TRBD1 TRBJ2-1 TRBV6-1 TGTGCCAGCAGTACAGGGGGTGGGTATGAGCAGTTCTTC CASSTGGGYEQFF
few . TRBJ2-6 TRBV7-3 TGTGCCAGCAGCTTAAGTCTCTCTGGGGCCAACGTCCTGACTTTC CASSLSLSGANVLTF
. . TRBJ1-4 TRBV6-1 TGTGCCAGCAATCAACCAGGGGTTGGTGAAAAACTGTTTTTT CASNQPGVGEKLFF
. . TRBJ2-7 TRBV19 TGTGCCAGTAGTTACAGGGGTAGCGGCCTTACCGACTCCTACGAGCAGTACTTC CASSYRGSGLTDSYEQYF
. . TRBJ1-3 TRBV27 TGTGCCAGCAGTTTATCTCTAGGTGGTGGAAACACCATATATTTT CASSLSLGGGNTIYF
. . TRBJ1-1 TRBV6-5 TGTGCCAGCAGTTACTCGGGGACACTAAGGGCTGAAGCTTTCTTT CASSYSGTLRAEAFF
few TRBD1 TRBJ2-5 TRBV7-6 TGTGCCAGCAGCTTGGGAACCGGGACAGGGGAAGAGACCCAGTACTTC CASSLGTGTGEETQYF
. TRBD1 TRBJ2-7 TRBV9 TGTGCCAGCACCCCGTCGGGGACAGAGGGCGAGCAGTACTTC CASTPSGTEGEQYF
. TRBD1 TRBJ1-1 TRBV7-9 TGTGCCAGCAGCTTAGACAGGGGGCGGACTGAAGCTTTCTTT CASSLDRGRTEAFF
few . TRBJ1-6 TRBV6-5 TGTGCCAGCAGTTACAGGACACGAGTAAAATCACCCCTCCACTTT CASSYRTRVKSPLHF
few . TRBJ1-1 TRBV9 TGTGCCAGCAGCCGGAGCCCACAGGACGGGAACACTGAAGCTTTCTTT CASSRSPQDGNTEAFF
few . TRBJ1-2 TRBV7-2 TGTGCCAGCAGCTTAACAGGGTCGCCGGGGGGGGGCTACACCTTC CASSLTGSPGGGYTF
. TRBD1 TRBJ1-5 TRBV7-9 TGTGCCAGCAGCCGACAGGGCACCAATCAGCCCCAGCATTTT CASSRQGTNQPQHF
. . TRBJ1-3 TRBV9 TGTGCCAGCAGCGCCACAGGGTCCGGAAACACCATATATTTT CASSATGSGNTIYF
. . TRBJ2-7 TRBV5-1 TGCGCCAGCAGCGAACAGGGCTACGAGCAGTACTTC CASSEQGYEQYF
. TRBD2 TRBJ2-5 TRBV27 TGTGCCAGCAGCCCCATCCCCGGGACTAGTTATGGAAAAGTGCAAGAGACCCAGTACTTC CASSPIPGTSYGKVQETQYF
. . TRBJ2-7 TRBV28 TGTGCCAGCAGCCCGGACAGCGGATCCTACGAGCAGTACTTC CASSPDSGSYEQYF
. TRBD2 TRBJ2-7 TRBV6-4 TGTGCCAGCAGTGTTTTTAGCGGGAGCTACGAGCAGTACTTC CASSVFSGSYEQYF
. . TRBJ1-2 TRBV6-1 TGTGCCAGCGTTTTAGCACCTTATGGCTACACCTTC CASVLAPYGYTF
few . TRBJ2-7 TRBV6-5 TGTGCCAGCAGCAGGGCTAGTGAGCAGTACTTC CASSRASEQYF
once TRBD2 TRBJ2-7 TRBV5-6 TGTGCCAGCAGACGCCAGGCGGGAGCGTCTTACGAGCAGTACTTC CASRRQAGASYEQYF
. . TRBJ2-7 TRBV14 TGTGCCAGCAGTGGGGGCAACGAGCAGTACTTC CASSGGNEQYF
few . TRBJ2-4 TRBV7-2 TGTGCCAGCAGTCAGCCCCTCGGGATCAAAAACATTCAGTACTTC CASSQPLGIKNIQYF
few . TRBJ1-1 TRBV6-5 TGTGCCAGCAGTGCCGGTATGAACACTGAAGCTTTCTTT CASSAGMNTEAFF
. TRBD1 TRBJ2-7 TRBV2 TGTGCCAGCAGTCCGGGACAGCTTTCCTACGAGCAGTACTTC CASSPGQLSYEQYF
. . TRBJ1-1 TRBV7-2 TGTGCCAGCAGCCCAGGGTTGTCTGAAGCTTTCTTT CASSPGLSEAFF
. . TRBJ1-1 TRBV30 TGTGCCTGGAATGCCGGGGGGAACACTGAAGCTTTCTTT CAWNAGGNTEAFF
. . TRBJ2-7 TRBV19 TGTGCCAGTAGTATAGATCTCGGTAGCTCCTACGAGCAGTACTTC CASSIDLGSSYEQYF
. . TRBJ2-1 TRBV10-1 TGCGCCACCCCGGGTACGTCTGCGTACAATGAGCAGTTCTTC CATPGTSAYNEQFF
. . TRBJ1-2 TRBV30 TGTGCCTGGACCCAGGGCCAGGCCGACTACACCTTC CAWTQGQADYTF
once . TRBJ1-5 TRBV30 TGTGCCGAGGGGAGGGAAGGTCAGCCCCAGCATTTT CAEGREGQPQHF
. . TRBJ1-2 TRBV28 TGTGCCAGTCTACCTAACTATGGCTACACCTTC CASLPNYGYTF
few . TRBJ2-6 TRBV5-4 TGTGCCAGCAGCTTGCGGGCGGGCTCAGGGGCCAACGTCCTGACTTTC CASSLRAGSGANVLTF
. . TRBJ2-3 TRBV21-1 TGTGCCAGCAGCCCACTCGGGGATACGCAGTATTTT CASSPLGDTQYF
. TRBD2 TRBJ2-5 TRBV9 TGTGCCAGCAGCGTAGAGCTAGCGGGAGCGACCCAGTACTTC CASSVELAGATQYF